Listed here is a single TCR beta chain. Its target antigen remains unknown. One end of the junction does not line up with germline, which may come from a read error. Taken from cysteine to phenylalanine, the CDR3 has 11 residues. Only the CDR3 part of the read is kept: 33 bases, read in frame from the first base. Sequences SNHLY (CDR1) and FYNNEI (CDR2) are obtained from the germline V gene. The data derive from a study of draining lymph node invasion in breast cancer (dated by TCRdb to 2020 to 2022). Study-level background: A separate targeted assay used bulk TCR-beta CDR3 sequencing to compare sorted memory regulatory T cells with memory conventional CD4 T cells across breast cancer tissues. From each patient, matched non-invaded and tumor-invaded tumor-draining lymph nodes and the primary tumor were collected, and both Treg and Tconv subsets were profiled. The separate targeted TCR sequencing covered lymph nodes from about 5 patients, with primary tumors sequenced for three of those patients.

The research as a whole found: In the targeted TCR-seq data, Tregs appeared to be more clonally expanded than Tconvs in all tissues, and lower diversity was found for both subsets in tumor than in lymph nodes. The data could not determine whether Treg conversion took place in a particular organ or whether converted Tregs recirculated between nodes and tumor. Tracking of the top-100 tumor clones could be carried out in just two patients. Shared TCRs between Treg and Tconv subsets were considered suggestive but not proof of common clonal origin. Some of the top 100 tumor clones were detected in invaded and non-invaded nodes, and this detection was taken to suggest recirculation between tumor and draining nodes. Within each tissue, roughly 13-22% of Treg TCRs were also found among Tconvs, a result interpreted as suggesting peripheral Treg induction.

Preparation of the library involved bulk RNA-seq. The sequencer was an Illumina HiSeq 2500. For the original study's pipeline: For the separate targeted TCR-seq dataset, MiXCR version 2.1.5 with default parameters extracted and quantified CDR3 sequences from raw reads. TCR-beta clones in the separate targeted TCR-seq dataset were defined according to the combination of V gene, J gene and CDR3 sequence. In the separate targeted TCR-seq dataset, clones with fewer than three counts were first removed, after which only the 90% most strongly expressed clones per sample were kept. In the separate targeted TCR-seq dataset, Treg-Tconv overlap was computed as shared clones divided by total Treg clones per tissue, times 100. In TCRdb, the public reads were trimmed at Q25 with fastp and aligned with MiXCR, with productive beta chains retained. Each entry is one CDR3 protein sequence, shown with its most common DNA and genes. These V and J calls derive from TCRdb rather than the authors' analysis. This sample holds approximately 1,300 distinct CDR3 sequences; around 60% were observed only once. The top ten clones comprise roughly 7% of the sample.

For memory conventional CD4 T cells, the sort was based on CD4+ CD45RA- CD25- cells. Before staining and sorting, a Miltenyi Pan T Cell isolation kit was used to pre-enrich the T cells. Primary tumors were characterized by immunohistochemistry for estrogen receptor, progesterone receptor, HER2 and Ki-67. Within a few hours after surgery, fresh surgical tissue was processed by cutting the tissue into small fragments. Tissue fragments were enzymatically digested with Liberase TL plus DNase for 20 minutes and were then filtered through a 40-micrometer strainer. After DAPI live/dead staining, sorting was performed on a BD FACS Aria II with 98-99% purity. Sorted cells were lysed in TCL buffer, and RNA was purified using a Norgen Single Cell RNA purification kit that included DNase treatment.

The sequence was obtained from a female donor with luminal breast cancer. Sequencing was carried out using sorted memory CD4+ effector T cells from the tumor. The cell subset or site label on this specimen signifies: CD45RA-negative sorted CD4+ T cells (memory Tconv or effector/memory Treg). The chain links TRBV2 with TRBJ1-1; TRBD1 fits 10 bases in the junction. In nucleotide form, the sequence is TGTGCCAGCAGCGAGGACAGGGGGGGTATTTTT. Its coded protein is CASSEDRGGIF.